This is a list of T cell receptor beta chains from one sample in a study of blood T cell repertoires in COVID-19. Libraries were prepared by immunoSEQ multiplex PCR; TCRdb keeps only in-frame clonotypes and omits some of them. Of about 280,000 clones in the sample, nearly 90% were seen once. The sample taken for sequencing was PBMCs or T cells enriched from blood (not recorded which). Source of these receptors: a woman aged 18-29 years with acute COVID-19. CDR3s include the opening cysteine and the closing phenylalanine or tryptophan. A D gene is named only where the DNA matches it firmly. Some rows mark clone size as missing; the rest say once, few, many or name a class of expanded clone.

11,-,TRBV20-1,TRBJ2-5,-,TGCAGTGCTGAGTACAAAGGGGCCCAGTACTTC,CSAEYKGAQYF
15,-,TRBV6-5,TRBJ2-1,TRBD1,TGTGCCAGCAGTCCAGACAGGGGACCCTACAATGAGCAGTTCTTC,CASSPDRGPYNEQFF
16,-,TRBV11-2,TRBJ1-4,-,TGTGCCAGCAGCCCTGGGTCCGGGACTTCTAATGAAAAACTGTTTTTT,CASSPGSGTSNEKLFF
16,few,TRBV19,TRBJ2-2,TRBD2,TGTGCCAGTAGTACACGACTAGCGGATTACACCGGGGAGCTGTTTTTT,CASSTRLADYTGELFF
13,-,TRBV4-1,TRBJ1-2,TRBD1,TGCGCCAGCAGCCGAGAGACAGGGGAAGGCTACACCTTC,CASSRETGEGYTF
15,-,TRBV5-4,TRBJ1-4,TRBD1,TGTGCCAGCAGCCGCGCAACAGGGGTGGATGAAAAACTGTTTTTT,CASSRATGVDEKLFF
15,few,TRBV3-1/TRBV3-2,TRBJ2-7,TRBD2,TGTGCCAGCAGCCAAGTTAGCGGGAGCTCCTACGAGCAGTACTTC,CASSQVSGSSYEQYF
19,-,TRBV5-1,TRBJ2-3,-,TGCGCCAGCAGCTTGATCGTCCCTCTGCGGGGCTCAAGCACAGATACGCAGTATTTT,CASSLIVPLRGSSTDTQYF
16,-,TRBV27,TRBJ2-2,TRBD2,TGTGCCAGCAGTTTATCCTGGACTAGTTTCACCGGGGAGCTGTTTTTT,CASSLSWTSFTGELFF
18,-,TRBV4-1,TRBJ2-2,-,TGCGCCAGCAGCCGGTTCGGTCCCCAGGTCCGGAACACCGGGGAGCTGTTTTTT,CASSRFGPQVRNTGELFF
14,-,TRBV29-1,TRBJ2-1,TRBD1,TGCAGCGTCGAAGGACAGGGGGCATGGAATGAGCAGTTCTTC,CSVEGQGAWNEQFF
12,-,TRBV2,TRBJ1-2,TRBD1,TGTGCCAGCTCGACAGGGGGCTATGGCTACACCTTC,CASSTGGYGYTF
16,few,TRBV5-4,TRBJ1-3,-,TGTGCCAGCAGTTCCCCGGGGGGTCCTTCTGGAAACACCATATATTTT,CASSSPGGPSGNTIYF
17,-,TRBV11-2,TRBJ1-6,-,TGTGCCAGCAGCTTAAGAGTTTTGGCTAGTAGTAATTCACCCCTCCACTTT,CASSLRVLASSNSPLHF
15,-,TRBV4-1,TRBJ2-7,TRBD2,TGCGCCAGCAGCCAAGAGGAGCGGGAGGGCTCCGAGCAGTACTTC,CASSQEEREGSEQYF
11,once,TRBV3-1/TRBV3-2,TRBJ1-2,-,TGTGCCAGCAGCCACCCCGGTGGCTACACCTTC,CASSHPGGYTF
15,-,TRBV28,TRBJ2-1,TRBD1,TGTGCCAGCAGGGGGGACAGGGGGGCCTACAATGAGCAGTTCTTC,CASRGDRGAYNEQFF
16,-,TRBV18,TRBJ2-2,TRBD2,TGTGCCAGCTCACCATGGCTAGCGGGAGGAACCGGGGAGCTGTTTTTT,CASSPWLAGGTGELFF
16,-,TRBV14,TRBJ2-5,-,TGTGCCAGCAGCCTACAAGGCGGGACAGCCAAAGAGACCCAGTACTTC,CASSLQGGTAKETQYF
15,-,TRBV12-5,TRBJ2-2,-,TGTGCTAGTGGTTTGGTCACAGGGAACACCGGGGAGCTGTTTTTT,CASGLVTGNTGELFF
14,-,TRBV24-1,TRBJ2-7,TRBD1,TGTGCCACCAGTGAGACAGGGATTATGGGGCAGCAGTACTTC,CATSETGIMGQQYF
13,-,TRBV6-5,TRBJ2-7,TRBD1,TGTGCCAGCAGTTGGGGACAGGGGGACGAGCAGTACTTC,CASSWGQGDEQYF
16,-,TRBV7-2,TRBJ2-1,TRBD1,TGTGCCAGCAGCTTAGGACAGGGCCACCGTCGGAATGAGCAGTTCTTC,CASSLGQGHRRNEQFF
15,-,TRBV7-9,TRBJ1-5,TRBD1,TGTGCCAGCAGCTTGGGGACAGGGATCGGTCAGCCCCAGCATTTT,CASSLGTGIGQPQHF
12,-,TRBV5-4,TRBJ2-7,TRBD1,TGTGCCGGCGGGACAGGTGCCTACGAGCAGTACTTC,CAGGTGAYEQYF
15,-,TRBV7-9,TRBJ1-1,TRBD1,TGTGCCAGCAGCCCCCCAGGGGGTGGTAGCACTGAAGCTTTCTTT,CASSPPGGGSTEAFF
13,-,TRBV19,TRBJ2-7,-,TGTGCCAGTAGCGGGAGTATCTCCTACGAGCAGTACTTC,CASSGSISYEQYF
14,-,TRBV28,TRBJ2-1,-,TGTGCCAGCAGTTTGCGGGCTGGGCGTGATGAGCAGTTCTTC,CASSLRAGRDEQFF
12,-,TRBV27,TRBJ2-6,-,TGTGCCACCGTCTCTGGGGCCAACGTCCTGACTTTC,CATVSGANVLTF
14,-,TRBV30,TRBJ2-1,-,TGTGCCTGGGCGTGGGAGAGAGAACTCAATGAGCAGTTCTTC,CAWAWERELNEQFF
14,-,TRBV19,TRBJ2-7,TRBD2,TGTGCCAGTAGTCTTTCGGGGGGTGACTACGAGCAGTACTTC,CASSLSGGDYEQYF
14,once,TRBV4-1,TRBJ2-1,TRBD2,TGCGCCAGCAGCCCAAGGACTAGTGACAATGAGCAGTTCTTC,CASSPRTSDNEQFF
16,medium-sized,TRBV5-1,TRBJ2-5,-,TGCGCCAGCAGCTTGTTCGGGGGTCGGTCCCAAGAGACCCAGTACTTC,CASSLFGGRSQETQYF
14,-,TRBV4-1,TRBJ2-5,-,TGCGCCAGCAGCCAAGACGGGGTTCTGAAGACCCAGTACTTC,CASSQDGVLKTQYF
13,-,TRBV29-1,TRBJ1-2,-,TGCAGCGTTGAAGACAGGGCCTTGTACGGCTACACCTTC,CSVEDRALYGYTF
14,-,TRBV11-2,TRBJ2-1,-,TGTGCCAGCAGCTTTCGGGACAAGCGCGATGAGCAGTTCTTC,CASSFRDKRDEQFF
15,-,TRBV5-1,TRBJ2-7,TRBD1,TGCGCCAGCAGCTCGATTGCCGGGACAGGGCACGAGCAGTACTTC,CASSSIAGTGHEQYF